This T cell receptor beta chain comes out of a study of blood T cell repertoires in COVID-19. Study-level information: COVID-19 samples collected from the United States, Italy and Spain covered acute and convalescent phases. Sources were T cells, B-cell-depleted T cells, or PBMCs; the material itself was cDNA or gDNA.

The authors' processing: Estimates of nucleated cell counts were drawn from the amplification of reference gene primers. Sequenced by immunoSEQ multiplex PCR; TCRdb stores in-frame clones only, minus some. V, J and clone size are those of that table, while D and trimming were read from the DNA. The sample yields thousands of clones, 80% to 90% seen once. This receptor was obtained from a man aged 65-85 years with active COVID-19. The sequenced sample was peripheral blood.

The CDR3 loop is CASSHDAAEGSPLHF. The DNA of the CDR3 is TGTGCCAGCAGTCACGACGCCGCGGAGGGTTCACCCCTCCACTTT. This chain joins TRBV27 and TRBJ1-6, with D unresolved. Trimming cost V 5 bases and J 9 bases, with 17 bases left between them. Germline V gene lookup returns CDR1 MNHEY and CDR2 SMNVEV (reference sequence). The CDR3 totals 15 residues.